Below, 2 T cell receptor beta chains from the same sample are listed, as sequenced in a study of T cell responses to AZD1222 COVID-19 vaccine. The repertoire was sequenced with immunoSEQ multiplex PCR; TCRdb's copy has only in-frame clones and lacks some. The table has 170,000 or so clones, 90% seen once. The specimen comprised peripheral blood, sampled on day 0 of AZD1222 vaccination. Receptors were obtained from an adult in good health.

The rearrangement uses TRBV5-1 and TRBJ1-6, with D perhaps TRBD1 (5 bases). Trimming stripped 4 bases from V and 7 bases from J, with 21 bases between. CDR1 SGHRS and CDR2 YFSETQ come from the germline V gene. The CDR3 has 17 residues. In nucleotides, the CDR3 is TGCGCCAGCAGCGCAACATTCAGGGCTAGAAAAAATTCACCCCTCCACTTT. This translates into CASSATFRARKNSPLHF. The complete variable domain, with remaining parts taken from reference TRBV5-1 and TRBJ1-6, reads KAGVTQTPRYLIKTRGQQVTLSCSPISGHRSVSWYQQTPGQGLQFLFEYFSETQRNKGNFPGRFSGRQFSNSRSEMNVSTLELGDSALYLCASSATFRARKNSPLHFGNGTRLTVT.

The CDR3 sequence: CASSEGNSPLHF. In DNA, the CDR3 is TGTGCCAGCAGTGAGGGGAATTCACCCCTCCACTTT. J is TRBJ1-6 and V is TRBV2; D ambiguous. The CDR3 sequence is 12 residues long. The V end lost 3 bases, the J end lost 7 bases, and 4 bases lay between the germline ends. Germline assignment: CDR1 SNHLY and CDR2 FYNNEI. Looking up the rest from reference TRBV2 and TRBJ1-6 gives the full variable domain: EPEVTQTPSHQVTQMGQEVILRCVPISNHLYFYWYRQILGQKVEFLVSFYNNEISEKSEIFDDQFSVERPDGSNFTLKIRSTKLEDSAMYFCASSEGNSPLHFGNGTRLTVT.